The T cell receptor beta chain under discussion was sequenced for a study of CD8+ T cells in alopecia areata. This clone was observed once. Its target is not known. The sequencing template was cDNA reverse transcribed from extracted RNA. Libraries were prepared by immunoSEQ multiplex PCR; TCRdb keeps only in-frame clonotypes and omits some of them. The sample records more than 85,000 clones, 61% being singletons. CDR1 and CDR2 (germline): SNHLY, FYNNEI. CDR3 length equals 17 residues. V shed 6 bases, J shed 4 bases, and the junction held 15 bases outside the gene matches. As for treatment: oral pan-JAK inhibitor, 5-10 mg twice daily. Whole-study findings and limits: In scalp and blood during tofacitinib, many expanded lesional clones persisted.

The starting material was CD8+ T cells sorted from blood, obtained at week 4, from a patient treated with tofacitinib. The TCR was taken from a human donor with alopecia areata. The rearrangement joins TRBV2 to TRBJ2-1; 7 bases fit TRBD2. CDR3 in DNA: TGTGCCAGCAGGGGCCGGACTAGGAGGGCTGATTACAATGAGCAGTTCTTC. Translating it yields CASRGRTRRADYNEQFF.